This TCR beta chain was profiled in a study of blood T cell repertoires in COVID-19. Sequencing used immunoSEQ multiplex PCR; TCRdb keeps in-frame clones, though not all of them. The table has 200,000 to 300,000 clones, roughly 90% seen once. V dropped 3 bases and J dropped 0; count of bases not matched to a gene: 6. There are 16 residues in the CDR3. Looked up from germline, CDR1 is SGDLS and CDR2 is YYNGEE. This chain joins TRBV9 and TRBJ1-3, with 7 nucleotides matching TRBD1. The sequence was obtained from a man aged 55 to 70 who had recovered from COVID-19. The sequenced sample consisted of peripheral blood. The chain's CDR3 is CASSAQGQTSGNTIYF. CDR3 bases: TGTGCCAGCAGCGCACAGGGACAGACCTCTGGAAACACCATATATTTT.